These 21 T cell receptor beta chains were sequenced from one sample in a study of blood T cell repertoires in COVID-19. Profiled with immunoSEQ multiplex PCR; TCRdb holds only in-frame clones, not every one. This repertoire shows under 300,000 clones, about 91% found once; its top ten account for approximately 1.2%. The sample was PBMCs or T cells enriched from blood (not recorded which). The receptors stem from a human donor in a cohort exposed to, infected with or recovered from COVID-19 (not recorded which). The donor label of this sample is uncertain.

The V and J genes are TRBV30 and TRBJ1-4; 7 nucleotides line up with TRBD1. The germline V gene encodes CDR1 GTSNPN and CDR2 SVGIG (reference sequence). V shed 3 bases and J 8 bases; nucleotides not matched to a gene: 6. This CDR3 has 13 residues. Written as DNA, the CDR3 is TGTGCCTGGAGGGAACAGGGGATGGAAAAACTGTTTTTT. Translated: CAWREQGMEKLFF.

J is TRBJ1-1 and V is TRBV11-2; 7 bases map to TRBD1. The junction had 3 bases not matched to a gene; V was cut back by 2 bases and J by 0 bases. CDR3 length equals 15 residues. CDR1 and CDR2 (germline): SGHAT, FQNNGV. In DNA form, the CDR3 reads TGTGCCAGCAGCTTACAAGGGGGCATGAACACTGAAGCTTTCTTT. Its translation is CASSLQGGMNTEAFF.

The V gene is TRBV27, the J gene TRBJ2-3; 12 nucleotides agree with TRBD2. The germline V gene has CDR1 MNHEY and CDR2 SMNVEV (reference sequence). Unmatched junction bases numbered 11, after V lost 6 bases and J lost 1 base. The CDR3 has 18 amino acids. The CDR3 DNA sequence: TGTGCCAGCAGCCTTAACCCGCGGACTAGCGGGGGCACAGATACGCAGTATTTT. Translated: CASSLNPRTSGGTDTQYF.

In DNA form, the CDR3 reads TGTGCCAGCAGCCAAGGGACAGGAAGGGGTAACACCATATATTTT. Amino acids: CASSQGTGRGNTIYF. The chain combines TRBV3-1 (or the pseudogene TRBV3-2) with TRBJ1-3; TRBD1 aligns across 7 bases. The CDR3 has 15 amino acids. Germline assignment: CDR1 LGHDT and CDR2 YNNKEL (reference sequence). V shed 1 base and J 7 bases; nucleotides not matched to a gene: 7.

This clone is a singleton in its sample. The V and J genes are TRBV6-5 and TRBJ1-4, with 7 positions matching TRBD1. The V gene's germline CDR1 is MNHEY and CDR2 SVGAGI. V was clipped by 6 bases and J by 7 bases; unmatched bases: 5. The CDR3 sequence is 13 residues long. The CDR3 DNA is TGTGCCAGCAGACAGGGGCTAGGTGAAAAACTGTTTTTT. Its translation: CASRQGLGEKLFF.

The V and J genes are TRBV24-1 and TRBJ1-2; D remains ambiguous. CDR3 length: 12 amino acids. Germline CDR1 and CDR2: KGHDR and SFDVKD. V lost 5 bases to trimming and J lost 4 bases, with 7 bases between them. DNA of the CDR3: TGTGCCACCAGTGGCGGGTCCTATGGCTACACCTTC. It translates to CATSGGSYGYTF.

The chain employs TRBV5-1 and TRBJ2-3, with D perhaps matching TRBD2 (5 bases). Germline-derived CDR1 and CDR2 are SGHRS and YFSETQ. V lost 6 bases and J lost 6, with 14 bases in between. The CDR3 runs to 13 residues. CDR3 in DNA: TGCGCCAGCACCCCGGGGAACGCCGATACGCAGTATTTT. Translated: CASTPGNADTQYF.

V is TRBV27 and J is TRBJ2-3; maybe TRBD1 (6 bases). Trimming took 4 bases from V and 4 from J, leaving 12 bases between them. CDR1 MNHEY and CDR2 SMNVEV come from the germline V gene (reference sequence). The CDR3 has 14 amino acids. The CDR3 spells CASSWGPRADTQYF. The CDR3 bases are TGTGCCAGCAGTTGGGGGCCGAGAGCAGATACGCAGTATTTT.

This chain's CDR3 is CASSPSPSPETQYF. CDR3 in DNA: TGCGCCAGCAGCCCCTCACCTAGCCCAGAGACCCAGTACTTC. The rearrangement links TRBV5-1 to TRBJ2-5, with D possibly being TRBD2 (5 bases). In germline, CDR1 is SGHRS, CDR2 YFSETQ. The CDR3 contains 14 residues. The V gene lost 4 bases and the J gene lost 4 bases, with 14 bases spanning the gap.

The chain links TRBV9 to TRBJ1-4; D might be TRBD1 (5 bases). V was pared by 4 bases and J by 2 bases, with 12 bases between. From germline, CDR1 is SGDLS and CDR2 YYNGEE. The CDR3 sequence is 15 residues long. DNA for the CDR3: TGTGCCAGCAGCTTCAGATCAGGGACTAATGAAAAACTGTTTTTT. As protein: CASSFRSGTNEKLFF.

This chain uses TRBV7-2 with TRBJ2-1, with D possibly matching TRBD2 (7 bases). The CDR3 sequence is 17 residues long. CDR1 is SGHTA and CDR2 is FQGNSA in the germline V gene. Trimming stripped 1 base from V and 0 bases from J, with 13 bases between. CDR3 amino acids: CASSLVVGGLSYNEQFF. The CDR3, as DNA: TGTGCCAGCAGCTTAGTGGTGGGGGGGCTCTCCTACAATGAGCAGTTCTTC.

The chain has TRBV4-1 and TRBJ2-5, with D maybe TRBD2 (5 bases). The ends were cut back, 7 bases at V and 4 bases at J, with 16 bases in the middle. The CDR3 has 14 amino acids. The V gene's germline CDR1 is MGHRA and CDR2 YSYEKL. The CDR3 is CASTPWLAAETQYF. DNA of the CDR3: TGCGCCAGCACCCCTTGGCTAGCAGCAGAGACCCAGTACTTC.

The V and J genes are TRBV7-2 and TRBJ1-4; no firm D call. The CDR3 totals 17 residues. From germline, CDR1 is SGHTA and CDR2 FQGNSA. The V gene lost 2 bases and the J gene lost 6 bases, with 19 bases spanning the gap. In DNA form, the CDR3 reads TGTGCCAGCAGCTTATCCCGACGTCGGAGGGAGGATGAAAAACTGTTTTTT. Translated: CASSLSRRRREDEKLFF.

The V call is TRBV3-1 (or the pseudogene TRBV3-2), the J call TRBJ2-7, with 14 bases aligning to TRBD2. V was pared by 4 bases and J by 2 bases, with 10 bases of the junction left unmatched. Germline CDR1 LGHDT, CDR2 YNNKEL (reference sequence). This CDR3 has 18 residues. The CDR3 loop reads CASSPPGTSGGPTYEQYF. DNA for the CDR3: TGTGCCAGCAGCCCGCCCGGGACTAGCGGGGGCCCCACCTACGAGCAGTACTTC.

A single count supports this clone. This rearrangement joins TRBV6-5 to TRBJ2-5; 10 bases are shared with TRBD2. Germline loops: CDR1 MNHEY, CDR2 SVGAGI. The CDR3 runs to 15 residues. The V gene end was trimmed by 7 bases and the J gene end by 5 bases; junction bases not matched to a gene: 10. CDR3 sequence: CASIPAGGLRETQYF. CDR3 nucleotide sequence: TGTGCCAGCATCCCAGCGGGGGGGCTCCGGGAGACCCAGTACTTC.

The rearrangement links TRBV7-9 to TRBJ1-2; TRBD1 might be the D (5 bases). The germline CDR1 and CDR2 sequences are SEHNR and FQNEAQ (reference sequence). V shed 5 bases and J shed 5 bases, with 27 bases lying between them. The CDR3 is 18 amino acids. CDR3 in amino acids: CASSQMLPGRRAGYGYTF. The CDR3 DNA sequence: TGTGCCAGCAGCCAAATGCTGCCGGGACGTCGCGCGGGATATGGCTACACCTTC.

This chain connects TRBV5-1 to TRBJ2-4; D perhaps matches TRBD1 (7 bases). V shed 4 bases and J shed 6 bases, with 14 bases lying between them. Per germline, CDR1 SGHRS and CDR2 YFSETQ. CDR3 length: 14 amino acids. The CDR3 nucleotides read TGCGCCAGCAGCACAGGGGAAGCGGGAAACATTCAGTACTTC. Its translation: CASSTGEAGNIQYF.

This rearrangement joins TRBV20-1 to TRBJ1-4, with D unresolved. This CDR3 has 12 amino acids. The V gene lost 3 bases and the J gene lost 6 bases, with 8 bases spanning the gap. CDR1 is DFQATT, CDR2 SNEGSKA, per germline (reference sequence). This CDR3 is CSASGEDEKLFF. The CDR3 nucleotides read TGCAGTGCTAGTGGGGAGGATGAAAAACTGTTTTTT.

The chain has TRBV20-1 and TRBJ2-1, with D possibly TRBD1 on 6 matching bases. Trimming cost V 4 bases and J 8 bases, with 9 bases left between them. Germline V CDR1 and CDR2: DFQATT, SNEGSKA (reference sequence). The CDR3 covers 11 residues. CDR3 loop: CSATQGDEQFF. For the CDR3, the DNA is TGCAGTGCTACACAGGGCGATGAGCAGTTCTTC.

The rearrangement joins TRBV15 to TRBJ2-5; no definite D call. The CDR3 length is 14 residues. CDR1 is LNHNV, CDR2 YYDKDF, per germline (reference sequence). Trimming cost V 3 bases and J 2 bases, with 10 bases left between them. The CDR3 DNA sequence: TGTGCCACCAGCAGGTTACAGAGACAAGAGACCCAGTACTTC. This translates into CATSRLQRQETQYF. Looking up the rest from reference TRBV15 and TRBJ2-5 gives the full variable domain: DAMVIQNPRYQVTQFGKPVTLSCSQTLNHNVMYWYQQKSSQAPKLLFHYYDKDFNNEADTPDNFQSRRPNTSFCFLDIRSPGLGDTAMYLCATSRLQRQETQYFGPGTRLLVL.

The chain is built from TRBV11-1 and TRBJ1-1, with 8 bases aligning to TRBD1. Germline CDR1 is SGHAT and CDR2 is FQDESV (reference sequence). Trimming at V came to 5 bases and at J to 5 bases, leaving 7 bases not matched to a gene. This CDR3 has 14 amino acids. The CDR3 nucleotides read TGTGCCAGCAGCCCGGACAGGGTGGGAACTGAAGCTTTCTTT. Amino acid sequence: CASSPDRVGTEAFF.